Shown below are 9 T cell receptor beta chains from a single sample sequenced in a study of blood T cell repertoires in COVID-19 (dated by TCRdb to about 2020). Library creation used the immunoSEQ multiplex PCR assay. The table comes from immuneACCESS by way of TCRdb, which keeps in-frame sequences with V and J called. Part of the clones is missing from these tables; in studies checked, under half for an unresolved V gene and the rest for unknown reasons. The table for this sample lists 75,000 to 100,000 clones; over 70% of them were counted only once. The top ten clonotypes cover approximately 25% of the sample. Specimen: peripheral blood. The receptor source for this set is a man aged 70-80 years with acute or convalescent COVID-19.

The chain is built from TRBV18 and TRBJ1-4, with D perhaps matching TRBD1 (5 bases). This CDR3 comprises 14 residues. Deletions cut 4 bases from V and 6 bases from J, with 12 bases between. Germline lookup yields CDR1 KGHSH and CDR2 LQKENI. CDR3 sequence reads: CASSLGGVDEKLFF. The CDR3 nucleotides are TGTGCCAGCTCACTCGGAGGGGTGGATGAAAAACTGTTTTTT.

This clone was recorded at least ten times. The chain recombines TRBV2 with TRBJ1-6, with 9 bases matching TRBD1. The trim removed 5 bases at V and 6 bases at J, leaving 2 bases unmatched. This CDR3 contains 14 residues. Germline values: CDR1 SNHLY, CDR2 FYNNEI. Here the CDR3 reads CASSLDRGNSPLHF. The CDR3 DNA reads TGTGCCAGCAGTTTGGACAGGGGTAATTCACCCCTCCACTTT.

This rearrangement joins TRBV2 to TRBJ1-3, with TRBD1 matching over 8 bases. The CDR3 covers 15 residues. CDR1 and CDR2 from the germline V gene are SNHLY and FYNNEI. J was trimmed by 4 bases and V by 5 bases; bases with no gene match: 7. CDR3 region: CASSTDRGAGNTIYF. For the CDR3, the DNA is TGTGCCAGCAGTACAGACAGGGGCGCAGGAAACACCATATATTTT.

The gene calls are TRBV9 and TRBJ1-1; D ambiguous. Trimming pared 0 bases from V and 7 bases from J, leaving 10 bases between. Looked up from germline, CDR1 is SGDLS and CDR2 is YYNGEE. The CDR3 runs 13 residues. CDR3 loop: CASSVATGVEAFF. As DNA, the CDR3 is TGTGCCAGCAGCGTAGCTACCGGGGTTGAAGCTTTCTTT.

The rearrangement joins TRBV7-2 to TRBJ2-5; D is perhaps TRBD2 (7 bases). The length of the CDR3 is 16 residues. Germline-derived CDR1 and CDR2 are SGHTA and FQGNSA. The V and J ends lost 1 base and 1 base respectively, with 13 bases between them. The DNA of the CDR3 is TGTGCCAGCAGCTTAGGTAGGGGAGGGGGCCAAGAGACCCAGTACTTC. It encodes CASSLGRGGGQETQYF. The entire variable domain, with the rest obtained from reference TRBV7-2 and TRBJ2-5, is as follows: GAGVSQSPSNKVTEKGKDVELRCDPISGHTALYWYRQSLGQGLEFLIYFQGNSAPDKSGLPSDRFSAERTGGSVSTLTIQRTQQEDSAVYLCASSLGRGGGQETQYFGPGTRLLVL.

This sequence joins TRBV6-5 and TRBJ2-7; 12 nucleotides agree with TRBD2. V shed 5 bases, J shed 2 bases, and the junction held 1 base outside the gene matches. Germline V gene sequence: CDR1 MNHEY, CDR2 SVGAGI. This CDR3 spans 14 amino acids. CDR3 amino acids: CASSRTSGTYEQYF. For the CDR3, the DNA is TGTGCCAGCAGTCGGACTAGCGGGACCTACGAGCAGTACTTC.

This clone has just a few counts. The V call is TRBV7-6, the J call TRBJ2-1; 11 bases are shared with TRBD2. This CDR3 is 16 amino acids long. The V and J ends lost 5 bases and 4 bases, in that order; junction bases with no gene match: 7. Germline CDR1 and CDR2: SGHVS and FNYEAQ. The CDR3 is CASSPGTSGLYNEQFF. For the CDR3, the DNA is TGTGCCAGCAGCCCGGGGACTAGCGGCCTTTACAATGAGCAGTTCTTC.

This clone was picked up a small number of times. This chain links TRBV19 with TRBJ1-5; 9 bases map to TRBD1. The CDR3 has 14 amino acids. Unmatched junction bases numbered 5, after V lost 1 base and J lost 10 bases. Germline CDR1 is LNHDA and CDR2 is SQIVND (reference sequence). CDR3 DNA: TGTGCCAGTAGTATAGGGACAGGGGATCTCCCCCAGCATTTT. It codes for CASSIGTGDLPQHF.

In its sample, this clone was seen a few times. This sample also contains other DNA sequences that code for the same CDR3. The chain joins TRBV7-2 to TRBJ1-5, with 8 bases lining up with TRBD1. The CDR3 loop spans 15 amino acids. Germline V gene sequence: CDR1 SGHTA, CDR2 FQGNSA. With 2 bases clipped from V and 2 bases from J, the junction kept 2 bases outside the gene matches. Here the CDR3 DNA reads TGTGCCAGCAGCTTACAGGGGGCCGGCAATCAGCCCCAGCATTTT. It codes for CASSLQGAGNQPQHF. The full variable domain, completed using reference TRBV7-2 and TRBJ1-5, is GAGVSQSPSNKVTEKGKDVELRCDPISGHTALYWYRQSLGQGLEFLIYFQGNSAPDKSGLPSDRFSAERTGGSVSTLTIQRTQQEDSAVYLCASSLQGAGNQPQHFGDGTRLSIL.